This entry concerns a single TCR beta chain. This sample was included in a study of blood T cell repertoires in COVID-19. Germline assignment: CDR1 SGHDT and CDR2 YYEEEE. V lost 0 bases and J lost 6, with 18 bases in between. The CDR3 runs 16 residues. The data were produced by immunoSEQ multiplex PCR, yet TCRdb's version contains in-frame clones alone and is incomplete. The sample records roughly 270,000 clones, roughly 88% being singletons. The chain has TRBV5-6 and TRBJ1-2, with a weak D call TRBD1 (6 bases). Specimen: peripheral blood. This TCR derives from a man between 18 and 29 years old with active or convalescent COVID-19. CDR3 sequence reads: CASSLGFYGTLDGYTF. CDR3 sequence (DNA): TGTGCCAGCAGCTTGGGGTTCTACGGGACATTGGATGGCTACACCTTC.